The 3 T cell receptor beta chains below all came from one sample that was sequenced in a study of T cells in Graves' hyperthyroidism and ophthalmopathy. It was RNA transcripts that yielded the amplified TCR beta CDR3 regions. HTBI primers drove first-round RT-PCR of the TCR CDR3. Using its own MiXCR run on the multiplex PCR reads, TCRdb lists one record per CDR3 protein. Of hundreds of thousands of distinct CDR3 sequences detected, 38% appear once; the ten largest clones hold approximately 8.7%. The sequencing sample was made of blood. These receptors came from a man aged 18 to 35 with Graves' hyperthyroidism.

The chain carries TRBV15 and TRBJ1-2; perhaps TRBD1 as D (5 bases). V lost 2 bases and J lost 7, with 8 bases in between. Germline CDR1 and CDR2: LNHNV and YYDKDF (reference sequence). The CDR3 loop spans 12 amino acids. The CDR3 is CATSRKGFGYTF. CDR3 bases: TGTGCCACCAGCAGAAAGGGGTTTGGCTACACCTTC.

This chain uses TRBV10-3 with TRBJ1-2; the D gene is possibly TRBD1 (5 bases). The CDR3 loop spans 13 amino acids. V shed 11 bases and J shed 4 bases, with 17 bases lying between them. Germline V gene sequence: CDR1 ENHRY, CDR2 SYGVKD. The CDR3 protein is CAQRGADGYGYTF. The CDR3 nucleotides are TGTGCCCAAAGGGGCGCGGACGGCTATGGCTACACCTTC.

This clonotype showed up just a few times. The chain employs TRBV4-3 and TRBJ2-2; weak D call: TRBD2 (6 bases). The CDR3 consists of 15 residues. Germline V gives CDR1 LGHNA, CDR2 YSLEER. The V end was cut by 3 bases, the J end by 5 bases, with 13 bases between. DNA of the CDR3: TGCGCCAGCAGCCAGGGGGGATCCGGTACCGGGGAGCTGTTTTTT. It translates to CASSQGGSGTGELFF.